This entry lists 27 T cell receptor beta chains sequenced from one sample in a study of vaccination and CD4 T cells after COVID-19 (dated by TCRdb to 2021 to 2024). Which antigens these TCRs recognize remains unknown. Library preparation used PCR. The run used an Illumina iSeq 100. At the Johns Hopkins FTIC core, DNA from the cultured CD4+ T cells underwent TCR sequencing with the Oncomine TCR Beta short-read assay. Through fastp at Q25 and MiXCR, TCRdb rebuilt clones from the public reads, retaining in-frame beta chains. Rows with a matching CDR3 protein are joined into one entry that keeps the most common DNA and genes. The sample profile shows about 14,000 distinct CDR3 sequences; less than 55% of them were found once. The top ten clones comprise nearly 9% of the sample. The treatment or condition label corresponds to: approximately 10-day PBMC culture with coronavirus spike peptide pools or control peptides (ViraFEST assay).

Material: CD4+ T cells from blood, cultured in vitro. These receptors all stem from a human donor who had recovered from COVID-19.

This chain joins TRBV20-1 and TRBJ2-7; D may correspond to TRBD1 or TRBD2 (5 bases each). V lost 3 bases to trimming and J lost 7 bases, with 19 bases between them. The CDR3 totals 14 residues. From germline, CDR1 is DFQATT and CDR2 SNEGSKA (reference sequence). CDR3 loop: CSASKGRRRDEQYF. The CDR3 region has the DNA TGCAGTGCTAGTAAGGGACGGCGAAGGGATGAGCAGTACTTC.

This chain uses TRBV30 with TRBJ2-4; D is ambiguous. Germline V gene lookup returns CDR1 GTSNPN and CDR2 SVGIG (reference sequence). This CDR3 has 15 amino acids. Trimming pared 2 bases from V and 3 bases from J, leaving 14 bases between. The CDR3 protein is CAWSPLRLDKNIQYF. The CDR3 DNA is TGTGCCTGGAGTCCCCTCCGACTTGACAAAAACATTCAGTACTTC. The complete variable domain, with remaining parts taken from reference TRBV30 and TRBJ2-4, reads SQTIHQWPATLVQPVGSPLSLECTVEGTSNPNLYWYRQAAGRGLQLLFYSVGIGQISSEVPQNLSASRPQDRQFILSSKKLLLSDSGFYLCAWSPLRLDKNIQYFGAGTRLSVL.

The chain has TRBV4-2 and TRBJ2-5; 9 positions agree with TRBD2. After removal of 7 bases from V and 5 bases from J, the junction contained 8 bases not matched to a gene. This CDR3 is built from 14 residues. The germline V gene encodes CDR1 LGHNA and CDR2 YNFKEQ. CDR3 sequence reads: CASTGGGGHETQYF. The CDR3 DNA sequence: TGTGCCAGCACAGGCGGGGGGGGCCATGAGACCCAGTACTTC.

The V gene is TRBV5-1, the J gene TRBJ2-5; D might be TRBD1 or TRBD2, each matching 6 bases. This CDR3 is built from 15 residues. Germline assignment: CDR1 SGHRS and CDR2 YFSETQ. Between the trimmed V and J ends, which lost 2 bases and 3 bases, there was a span of 14 bases. The CDR3, as DNA: TGCGCCAGCAGCTTCTGGAGGGGGACCAAAGAGACCCAGTACTTC. Its translation is CASSFWRGTKETQYF.

The chain recombines TRBV10-2 with TRBJ2-1; D uncertain. Germline CDR1 reads WSHSY; CDR2 reads SAAADI. This CDR3 has 13 amino acids. Deletions cut 6 bases from V and 0 bases from J, with 6 bases between. CDR3 nucleotides: TGCGCCAGCAGCTCGGTCTCCTACAATGAGCAGTTCTTC. Residues: CASSSVSYNEQFF.

V gene TRBV2 combines with J gene TRBJ1-5; the match to TRBD1 covers 7 bases. Per the germline V gene, CDR1 is SNHLY and CDR2 is FYNNEI. J lost 4 bases, V lost 7 bases, and 7 bases had no gene match. CDR3 length equals 14 residues. CDR3 sequence: CASKRQGDNQPQHF. CDR3 DNA: TGTGCCAGCAAAAGGCAGGGGGATAATCAGCCCCAGCATTTT.

V is TRBV20-1 and J is TRBJ2-3; 11 nucleotides line up with TRBD2. J lost 4 bases, V lost 4 bases, and 7 bases had no gene match. The CDR3 extends over 15 amino acids. The germline V gene has CDR1 DFQATT and CDR2 SNEGSKA (reference sequence). The CDR3 loop reads CSATKTSGGSDTQYF. The CDR3 coding sequence is TGCAGTGCTACTAAAACTAGCGGGGGATCAGATACGCAGTATTTT.

The chain recombines TRBV7-8 with TRBJ1-1, with D possibly matching TRBD1 (5 bases). The ends were cut back, 11 bases at V and 0 bases at J, with 19 bases in the middle. This CDR3 spans 15 amino acids. The germline CDR1 and CDR2 sequences are SGHVS and FQNEAQ. DNA of the CDR3: TGTGCCGTGGGGACCCATGGGGGTCTGAACACTGAAGCTTTCTTT. Protein: CAVGTHGGLNTEAFF.

The V and J genes are TRBV9 and TRBJ1-1; 8 bases fit TRBD1. This CDR3 has 15 residues. With 0 bases clipped from V and 2 bases from J, the junction kept 3 bases outside the gene matches. Germline values: CDR1 SGDLS, CDR2 YYNGEE. This CDR3 reads CASSVGDRRNTEAFF. The CDR3 coding sequence is TGTGCCAGCAGCGTAGGGGACAGGAGAAACACTGAAGCTTTCTTT.

The chain uses TRBV5-1 and TRBJ2-7; 9 bases are shared with TRBD2. V was pared by 0 bases and J by 6 bases, with 7 bases of the junction left unmatched. This CDR3 spans 15 amino acids. In germline, CDR1 is SGHRS, CDR2 YFSETQ. This chain's CDR3 is CASSLVLAGDGEQYF. CDR3 DNA: TGCGCCAGCAGCTTGGTGTTAGCGGGAGACGGCGAGCAGTACTTC.

V is TRBV6-1 and J is TRBJ2-7; D uncertain. The CDR3 sequence is 12 residues long. V dropped 6 bases and J dropped 3 bases, with 9 bases sitting between them. The germline gives CDR1 MNHNS, CDR2 SASEGT. The DNA of the CDR3 is TGTGCCAGCAGGGACGAAAACTACGAGCAGTACTTC. Translating gives CASRDENYEQYF.

As regards this clonotype: One junction end does not reproduce the germline sequence, and a read error may be involved. The chain joins TRBV18 to TRBJ1-5; a weak D match, TRBD1 (6 bases). The germline V gene encodes CDR1 KGHSH and CDR2 LQKENI. The CDR3 is 13 amino acids. The CDR3 sequence: CASSPQGTQPQHF. Written as DNA, the CDR3 is TGTGCCAGCTCTCCACAGGGTACTCAGCCCCAGCATTTT.

This clonotype appeared a few times. This sequence joins TRBV7-9 and TRBJ2-1; 10 bases are a match to TRBD2. In germline, CDR1 is SEHNR, CDR2 FQNEAQ (reference sequence). V lost 8 bases to trimming and J lost 6 bases; unmatched junction nucleotides: 7. The CDR3 sequence is 14 residues long. CDR3 residues: CASELERGGNEQFF. DNA of the CDR3: TGTGCCAGCGAGCTAGAGCGGGGGGGCAATGAGCAGTTCTTC.

V gene TRBV20-1 combines with J gene TRBJ2-3, with D possibly TRBD2 on 6 matching bases. V was clipped by 2 bases and J by 1 base, with 7 bases between them. The germline V gene encodes CDR1 DFQATT and CDR2 SNEGSKA (reference sequence). The CDR3 runs 13 residues. The CDR3 bases are TGCAGTGCTAGATTAGCGGGCACAGATACGCAGTATTTT. It encodes CSARLAGTDTQYF.

A few counts support this clonotype. The rearrangement uses TRBV19 and TRBJ1-5; 7 nucleotides line up with TRBD1. The V gene end was trimmed by 3 bases and the J gene end by 0 bases; junction bases not matched to a gene: 5. Looked up from germline, CDR1 is LNHDA and CDR2 is SQIVND (reference sequence). The CDR3 is 16 amino acids. The CDR3 here is CASSIQGGISNQPQHF. As DNA, the CDR3 is TGTGCCAGTAGTATTCAGGGGGGGATTAGCAATCAGCCCCAGCATTTT.

V and J are TRBV10-3 and TRBJ2-7; 9 nucleotides agree with TRBD2. The junction had 8 bases not matched to a gene; V was cut back by 0 bases and J by 5 bases. The CDR3 contains 16 residues. Germline V gene sequence: CDR1 ENHRY, CDR2 SYGVKD. CDR3 sequence: CAISESTSGRSHEQYF. CDR3 DNA sequence: TGTGCCATCAGTGAGTCGACAAGCGGGAGGAGCCACGAGCAGTACTTC.

The V gene is TRBV12-3 or TRBV12-4, the J gene TRBJ1-2, with no clear D. Trimming shortened V by 6 bases and J by 5 bases, and 16 bases separated the two germline ends. This CDR3 spans 14 amino acids. The CDR3 is CASSRSGDPYGYTF. The DNA for the CDR3 is TGTGCCAGCAGCCGTAGCGGCGACCCGTATGGCTACACCTTC.

This sequence joins TRBV6-1 and TRBJ2-7; either TRBD1 or TRBD2 may supply D (5 bases each). Germline values: CDR1 MNHNS, CDR2 SASEGT. Trimming removed 4 bases from V and 10 bases from J, with 17 bases in between. The CDR3 covers 13 residues. The CDR3 DNA reads TGTGCCAGCAGTGGAGGGACGGATCAACCCCAGTACTTC. This sequence encodes CASSGGTDQPQYF.

V gene TRBV6-1 combines with J gene TRBJ2-1, with D uncertain. The germline V and J ends were trimmed by 6 bases and 4 bases, with 13 bases remaining between them. Looked up from germline, CDR1 is MNHNS and CDR2 is SASEGT. The CDR3 sequence is 14 residues long. CDR3 DNA: TGTGCCAGCAGCTCCTTAGGGTCTTACAATGAGCAGTTCTTC. It codes for CASSSLGSYNEQFF.

The rearrangement links TRBV20-1 to TRBJ1-5; TRBD1 matches at 8 bases. This CDR3 has 16 residues. The junction had 11 bases not matched to a gene; V was cut back by 4 bases and J by 3 bases. CDR1 and CDR2 from the germline V gene are DFQATT and SNEGSKA (reference sequence). CDR3 DNA sequence: TGCAGTGCTACCCCAGACAGGGGTTCTAACAATCAGCCCCAGCATTTT. Protein sequence: CSATPDRGSNNQPQHF.

This clonotype was counted a few times. The gene calls are TRBV10-3 and TRBJ1-5, with D possibly matching TRBD1 (5 bases). V lost 3 bases and J lost 2, with 8 bases in between. From germline, CDR1 is ENHRY and CDR2 SYGVKD. The CDR3 sequence is 14 residues long. The CDR3: CAISDRAGNQPQHF. The CDR3 nucleotides read TGTGCCATCAGTGACAGGGCCGGCAATCAGCCCCAGCATTTT.

This clonotype appeared a single time. The genes are TRBV4-1 and TRBJ2-2, with 7 bases aligning to TRBD2. Trimming cost V 2 bases and J 6 bases; bases outside gene matches: 0. The germline V gene has CDR1 MGHRA and CDR2 YSYEKL. The CDR3 totals 13 residues. The CDR3 nucleotides read TGCGCCAGCAGCCAACGGGAGGCCGGGGAGCTGTTTTTT. This codes for CASSQREAGELFF.

The chain has TRBV19 and TRBJ1-1, with D unclear. Germline loops: CDR1 LNHDA, CDR2 SQIVND (reference sequence). The CDR3 runs 13 residues. V gave up 1 base and J gave up 2 bases, with 5 bases separating them. The CDR3 nucleotides are TGTGCCAGTAGTATAGGAGCCAACACTGAAGCTTTCTTT. Protein: CASSIGANTEAFF.

This chain uses TRBV20-1 with TRBJ2-5; 11 bases line up with TRBD2. The CDR3 spans 14 residues. Germline V gene data show CDR1 as DFQATT and CDR2 as SNEGSKA (reference sequence). V was pared by 6 bases and J by 4 bases, with 7 bases of the junction left unmatched. CDR3 in amino acids: CSAPTGTSGETQYF. The CDR3 nucleotides are TGCAGTGCCCCCACCGGGACTAGCGGAGAGACCCAGTACTTC.

The chain links TRBV19 to TRBJ2-6; D assignment may be TRBD1 or TRBD2 (5 bases each). The CDR3 sequence is 18 residues long. Per the germline V gene, CDR1 is LNHDA and CDR2 is SQIVND (reference sequence). V was trimmed by 1 base and J by 3 bases, leaving 16 bases between them. CDR3 nucleotide sequence: TGTGCCAGTAGTATAGTAACGGGGCCGGGCTTTGGGGCCAACGTCCTGACTTTC. Translated, it gives CASSIVTGPGFGANVLTF.

In the case of this clonotype: A far larger clone lies a single base away; this is likely a read error. This sequence joins TRBV24-1 and TRBJ1-6; D remains ambiguous. V was trimmed by 6 bases and J by 6 bases, leaving 17 bases between them. Per the germline V gene, CDR1 is KGHDR and CDR2 is SFDVKD. The CDR3 is made up of 16 amino acids. The CDR3 sequence: CATSLATGLGNSPLHF. The CDR3 DNA follows: TGTGCCACCAGTTTAGCGACCGGGCTCGGTAATTCACCCCTCCACTTT.

V is TRBV23-1 and J is TRBJ2-7; tentative D call: TRBD2 (5 bases). TRBV23-1 carries the ORF label, with uncertain function. The CDR3 has 12 amino acids. V was clipped by 1 base and J by 12 bases, with 13 bases between them. The CDR3 DNA sequence: TGCGCCAGCAGTCAATGGGCCACGGCGGGGTACTTC. It codes for CASSQWATAGYF.